This TCR beta chain came from a study of CD4 T cells in relation to SARS-CoV-2 and coronaviruses. The unexposed donors gave CD4+ T cells in about 2011-2018, prior to COVID-19. This CDR3 has 17 amino acids. Deletions cut 6 bases from V and 0 bases from J, with 18 bases between. From germline, CDR1 is KGHDR and CDR2 SFDVKD. Deep TCR-beta sequencing used DNA from uncultured naive and memory CD4+ T cells. Profiling relied on immunoSEQ multiplex PCR, and the TCRdb table lists in-frame clones only, not all of them. This table has under 90,000 clones, about 92% appearing once. The source material was naive CD4+ T cells from PBMCs. Specified subset: naive CD4+ T cells isolated by negative enrichment. This TCR came from a human donor in good health. The rearrangement joins TRBV24-1 to TRBJ2-3; D may match TRBD1 or TRBD2 (5 bases each). As DNA, the CDR3 is TGTGCCACCAGTCTCCCGGGACCCCTTAGGAGCACAGATACGCAGTATTTT. This codes for CATSLPGPLRSTDTQYF.